One sample yielded the 3 T cell receptor beta chains listed below, sequenced in a study of graft-versus-host responses after intestinal transplantation. These receptors are not linked to any known antigen. This table comes from immunoSEQ multiplex PCR, and its TCRdb copy is limited to in-frame clones, with some not included. The sample lists 90,000 to 150,000 clones; about 93% were seen once. Sequencing used unstimulated CD4+ T cells sorted from spleen or lymph node cells, obtained before intestinal transplant. The receptors originated from a human donor who received an intestinal transplant.

V gene TRBV5-1 combines with J gene TRBJ2-7, with a weak D call TRBD1 (6 bases). Germline V gives CDR1 SGHRS, CDR2 YFSETQ. The CDR3 sequence is 14 residues long. V lost 0 bases and J 6 bases, leaving 13 bases between the germline ends. CDR3 amino acids: CASSLEGEVGEQYF. CDR3 sequence (DNA): TGCGCCAGCAGCTTGGAGGGGGAAGTCGGCGAGCAGTACTTC.

J is TRBJ2-3 and V is TRBV10-1; D gene unclear. CDR1 and CDR2 from the germline V gene are WNHNN and SYGVQD (reference sequence). V lost 3 bases and J 1 base, leaving 5 bases between the germline ends. The CDR3 extends over 13 amino acids. The CDR3 DNA is TGCGCCAGCAGTGAAACAGGCACAGATACGCAGTATTTT. Encoded protein: CASSETGTDTQYF.

The chain recombines TRBV27 with TRBJ2-6; no firm D call. The CDR3 runs 12 residues. Germline V lookup: CDR1 MNHEY, CDR2 SMNVEV (reference sequence). Deletions cut 10 bases from V and 4 bases from J, with 8 bases between. The CDR3 loop is CATRAGANVLTF. CDR3 sequence (DNA): TGTGCCACCCGTGCCGGGGCCAACGTCCTGACTTTC.